The 20 T cell receptor beta chains reported below all come from one sample, sequenced in a study of CD8 T cells in ankylosing spondylitis. TCRdb analysed the 5' RACE reads with MiXCR anew, one entry per CDR3 protein. The repertoire includes 200,000 or so distinct CDR3 sequences, 10% to 15% of them detected once, and 11% sits in the top ten. The sample consisted of blood, either unsorted or a sorted T cell fraction (not recorded which). The receptors shown here come from a female donor with ankylosing spondylitis or in good health (not recorded which).

A few counts support this clonotype. The chain has TRBV6-2 or TRBV6-3 and TRBJ2-7, with a possible D match to TRBD1 (6 bases). The CDR3 has 14 residues. V lost 6 bases, J lost 2 bases, and 14 bases lay in between. The germline CDR1 and CDR2 sequences are MNHEY and SVGEGT. The CDR3 loop reads CASRFTGLTYEQYF. In DNA form, the CDR3 reads TGTGCCAGCAGATTTACAGGGCTAACCTACGAGCAGTACTTC.

This clonotype was detected ten times or more. The CDR3 nucleotides are TGTGCCACCAGTGAAAGTAGCGGGAGGGGCCGCACAGATACGCAGTATTTT. Protein sequence: CATSESSGRGRTDTQYF. The chain uses TRBV24-1 and TRBJ2-3; 11 bases align to TRBD2. The CDR3 sequence is 17 residues long. J lost 1 base, V lost 4 bases, and 6 bases had no gene match. The germline V gene encodes CDR1 KGHDR and CDR2 SFDVKD.

This clonotype came up many times. The rearrangement links TRBV20-1 to TRBJ2-1, with no clear D. V lost 3 bases, J lost 6 bases, and 6 bases lay in between. CDR1 is DFQATT, CDR2 SNEGSKA, per germline (reference sequence). The CDR3 runs to 11 residues. CDR3: CSASGFNEQFF. CDR3 DNA sequence: TGCAGTGCTAGTGGGTTCAATGAGCAGTTCTTC.

The table lists this clonotype with a few counts. V and J are TRBV19 and TRBJ2-7, with D possibly being TRBD2 (6 bases). The V gene lost 7 bases and the J gene lost 0 bases, with 10 bases spanning the gap. This CDR3 is 13 amino acids long. Germline assignment: CDR1 LNHDA and CDR2 SQIVND (reference sequence). The CDR3: CASTRTNSYEQYF. CDR3 nucleotides: TGTGCCAGTACCCGGACTAACTCCTACGAGCAGTACTTC.

This clonotype was seen repeatedly, ten times or more. The V and J genes are TRBV27 and TRBJ2-7, with a possible D match to TRBD1 (6 bases). V lost 2 bases, J lost 2 bases, and 25 bases lay in between. Looked up from germline, CDR1 is MNHEY and CDR2 is SMNVEV (reference sequence). CDR3 length: 19 residues. CDR3 region: CASSLRRDRNLPLTYEQYF. In nucleotides, the CDR3 is TGTGCCAGCAGTTTAAGGAGAGACAGGAATCTACCTTTGACCTACGAGCAGTACTTC.

The chain is built from TRBV12-3 or TRBV12-4 and TRBJ1-2; D may be TRBD1 (6 bases). Trimming left V 6 bases short and J 7 bases short, with 21 bases between. The CDR3 extends over 15 amino acids. The CDR3 region has the DNA TGTGCCAGCAGCTCCAGGGGAGTCTTCTCCTCTGGCTACACCTTC. This codes for CASSSRGVFSSGYTF.

The chain employs TRBV7-2 and TRBJ1-2; tentatively, D is TRBD1 (6 bases). The CDR3 is made up of 15 amino acids. CDR1 is SGHTA, CDR2 FQGNSA, per germline. V was clipped by 6 bases and J by 3 bases, with 17 bases between them. The CDR3 loop is CASSLTGGADYGYTF. Written as DNA, the CDR3 is TGTGCCAGCAGTTTGACGGGGGGCGCGGACTATGGCTACACCTTC.

The chain is built from TRBV7-6 and TRBJ2-2, with TRBD2 matching over 12 bases. Germline assignment: CDR1 SGHVS and CDR2 FNYEAQ. The CDR3 has 17 residues. The V segment lost 4 bases and the J segment 1 base; nucleotides outside the gene matches: 4. In nucleotides, the CDR3 is TGTGCCAGCAGCTACCGACTAGCGGGAGTGAACACCGGGGAGCTGTTTTTT. Translating gives CASSYRLAGVNTGELFF.

A few counts support this clonotype. This chain uses TRBV29-1 with TRBJ2-7; tentative D call: TRBD2 (6 bases). CDR1 SQVTM and CDR2 ANQGSEA come from the germline V gene. V was shortened by 5 bases and J by 4 bases, with 12 bases between the two germline ends. This CDR3 is built from 12 residues. The CDR3 protein is CSVRFSGYEQYF. CDR3 DNA sequence: TGCAGCGTTAGGTTTAGCGGTTACGAGCAGTACTTC.

This clonotype has at least ten counts. The genes are TRBV25-1 and TRBJ1-2; unclear D gene. Trimming removed 3 bases at V and 7 bases at J, with 15 bases between. Germline V gene lookup returns CDR1 MGHDK and CDR2 SYGVNS. The CDR3 is 14 amino acids. The CDR3 DNA is TGTGCCAGCAGTGATCCCTTACACCACGGTGGCTACACCTTC. Translation: CASSDPLHHGGYTF.

A word on this clonotype: This may stem from a read error, because a much larger clone lies one nucleotide away. The chain couples TRBV7-9 to TRBJ2-1; no definite D call. The CDR3 has 13 residues. CDR1 is SEHNR, CDR2 FQNEAQ, per germline (reference sequence). Trimming stripped 7 bases from V and 0 bases from J, with 7 bases between. As DNA, the CDR3 is TGTGCCAGCACCCCGGGCTCCTACAATGAGCAGTTCTTC. Translated: CASTPGSYNEQFF.

The sample holds many counts of this clonotype. This chain connects TRBV5-1 to TRBJ1-2; D perhaps matches TRBD1 (5 bases). Between the trimmed V and J ends, which lost 5 bases and 0 bases, there was a span of 17 bases. The CDR3 is 16 amino acids. Looked up from germline, CDR1 is SGHRS and CDR2 is YFSETQ. Here the CDR3 DNA reads TGCGCCAGCAGGCCCGGGACGGCCGTATCTAACTATGGCTACACCTTC. The encoded protein is CASRPGTAVSNYGYTF.

This clonotype occurred once. This chain connects TRBV7-2 to TRBJ2-7; D is undetermined. The germline V gene encodes CDR1 SGHTA and CDR2 FQGNSA. The CDR3 runs 14 residues. Trimming pared 4 bases from V and 4 bases from J, leaving 14 bases between. The CDR3 region has the DNA TGTGCCAGCAGCTCAAGGATGGCATTTTACGAGCAGTACTTC. Its translation is CASSSRMAFYEQYF.

This clonotype has a count of ten or more. The rearrangement uses TRBV24-1 and TRBJ2-7; D possibly uses TRBD1 or TRBD2 (5 bases each). CDR1 and CDR2 from the germline V gene are KGHDR and SFDVKD. The CDR3 contains 15 residues. V was clipped by 6 bases and J by 0 bases, with 14 bases between them. The DNA for the CDR3 is TGTGCCACCAGTCAAGGGGACGCCTCCTCCTACGAGCAGTACTTC. It yields the protein CATSQGDASSYEQYF.

This clonotype was observed a few times. This chain links TRBV18 with TRBJ2-5; 7 bases fit TRBD2. The CDR3 has 14 amino acids. V lost 0 bases and J lost 2; bases outside the gene matches: 0. Per the germline V gene, CDR1 is KGHSH and CDR2 is LQKENI. DNA for the CDR3: TGTGCCAGCTCACCACCAGCGGGGCAAGAGACCCAGTACTTC. Translated: CASSPPAGQETQYF.

This clonotype appeared many times. This chain connects TRBV14 to TRBJ1-1; no firm D call. The CDR3 extends over 14 amino acids. The V and J ends lost 4 bases and 4 bases respectively, with 13 bases between them. Germline V CDR1 and CDR2: SGHDN, FVKESK. The DNA of the CDR3 is TGTGCCAGCAGCCCGCGGGTGGTAGGCACTGAAGCTTTCTTT. Residues: CASSPRVVGTEAFF.

The rearrangement joins TRBV7-3 to TRBJ1-1, with D maybe TRBD1 (5 bases). Germline loops: CDR1 SGHTA, CDR2 FQGTGA. The CDR3 length is 13 residues. Trimming took off 5 bases at V and 2 bases at J, with 9 bases between the two ends. The CDR3 DNA is TGTGCCAGCAGCCAGACAGTCAACACTGAAGCTTTCTTT. Translated, it gives CASSQTVNTEAFF.

There are many counts of this clonotype. V gene TRBV7-2 combines with J gene TRBJ2-1; tentatively, D is TRBD2 (5 bases). This CDR3 has 15 amino acids. Per germline, CDR1 SGHTA and CDR2 FQGNSA. Trimming shortened V by 0 bases and J by 6 bases, and 12 bases separated the two germline ends. The CDR3 coding sequence is TGTGCCAGCAGCTTAGCGGGAGCCCCTCGCAATGAGCAGTTCTTC. It specifies CASSLAGAPRNEQFF.

This clonotype was found many times. The chain combines TRBV7-2 with TRBJ2-3, with 7 bases that match TRBD2. The length of the CDR3 is 15 residues. Germline V gene data show CDR1 as SGHTA and CDR2 as FQGNSA. V lost 6 bases, J lost 2 bases, and 8 bases stayed unmatched. The CDR3 DNA is TGTGCCAGCAGTCTAGGTGGGACTAACACAGATACGCAGTATTTT. It specifies CASSLGGTNTDTQYF.

In its sample, this clonotype was seen many times. The chain employs TRBV4-3 and TRBJ1-2, with no clear D. This CDR3 is 13 amino acids long. Deletions cut 4 bases from V and 4 bases from J, with 10 bases between. Germline CDR1 and CDR2: LGHNA and YSLEER. CDR3 residues: CASSPSSTYGYTF. In DNA form, the CDR3 reads TGCGCCAGCAGCCCGTCATCGACCTATGGCTACACCTTC.